The next 20 T cell receptor beta chains were all read from a single sample in a study of post-analysis software for immune sequencing data. Regarding the study as a whole: Patients had higher frequencies than controls of five TRBV segments, including TRBV5-6, TRBV5-1 and TRBV20-1.

No antigens are known for them. Each TCR beta cDNA library carried unique molecular identifiers. In TCRdb, the PCR reads were re-called with MiXCR into one record per CDR3 protein. The sample has 750,000 to 950,000 distinct CDR3 sequences; just over 45% are singletons. Input material: blood. The receptors were sampled from a girl between 10 and 17 years old with multiple sclerosis.

The rearrangement links TRBV6-5 to TRBJ2-1, with 10 bases matching TRBD2. The CDR3 covers 20 residues. V trimming: 1 base; J trimming: 4 bases; junction bases outside the gene matches: 16. Germline CDR1 reads MNHEY; CDR2 reads SVGAGI. The CDR3 region is CASSYLDGGLAGALYNEQFF. DNA of the CDR3: TGTGCCAGCAGTTACTTGGACGGGGGGCTAGCGGGAGCTTTGTACAATGAGCAGTTCTTC.

This clonotype was seen a few times. V usage is TRBV6-2 or TRBV6-3 and J usage is TRBJ2-2; no clear D. V lost 5 bases, J lost 5 bases, and 6 bases lay in between. The CDR3 extends over 12 amino acids. CDR1 MNHEY and CDR2 SVGEGT come from the germline V gene. The CDR3 coding sequence is TGTGCCAGCAGTCTCGCGACCGGGGAGCTGTTTTTT. This encodes CASSLATGELFF.

The chain recombines TRBV24-1 with TRBJ2-5; TRBD2 might be the D (6 bases). Germline CDR1 KGHDR, CDR2 SFDVKD. The V end was cut by 3 bases, the J end by 1 base, with 14 bases between. This CDR3 comprises 16 residues. The CDR3 nucleotides are TGTGCCACCAGTGATCGGGCTAGCGTAACCCAAGAGACCCAGTACTTC. Translated, it gives CATSDRASVTQETQYF.

This clonotype turned up a few times. The chain is built from TRBV21-1 and TRBJ2-7; the table's D call of TRBD1 was not tested on the DNA. TRBV21-1 is annotated as a pseudogene. The CDR3 loop spans 16 amino acids. Written as DNA, the CDR3 is TGTGCCAGCAGCTCACAAAATCCGGGACCAGGCTACGAGCAGTACTTC. Its protein is CASSSQNPGPGYEQYF.

V gene TRBV5-1 combines with J gene TRBJ1-3; 8 bases are shared with TRBD1. The CDR3 is 15 residues long. Germline CDR1 reads SGHRS; CDR2 reads YFSETQ. The trim removed 2 bases at V and 3 bases at J, leaving 4 bases unmatched. This CDR3 is CASSLQGVHGNTIYF. CDR3 DNA sequence: TGCGCCAGCAGCTTACAGGGGGTACATGGAAACACCATATATTTT. The variable domain in full, completed from reference TRBV5-1 and TRBJ1-3, reads KAGVTQTPRYLIKTRGQQVTLSCSPISGHRSVSWYQQTPGQGLQFLFEYFSETQRNKGNFPGRFSGRQFSNSRSEMNVSTLELGDSALYLCASSLQGVHGNTIYFGEGSWLTVV.

The chain is built from TRBV28 and TRBJ2-2; the match to TRBD2 covers 8 bases. V gave up 11 bases and J gave up 2 bases; unmatched junction bases: 7. The CDR3 runs 14 residues. Germline CDR1 MDHEN, CDR2 SYDVKM. The CDR3 spells CARGLAENTGELFF. Written as DNA, the CDR3 is TGTGCCCGAGGACTAGCCGAAAACACCGGGGAGCTGTTTTTT.

CDR3 sequence (DNA): TGTGCCAGCAGTGGACCGGTGGGTGGCTACACCTTC. This encodes CASSGPVGGYTF. The chain combines TRBV12-3 or TRBV12-4 with TRBJ1-2; D gene ambiguous. Trimming stripped 5 bases from V and 7 bases from J, with 11 bases between. The CDR3 is 12 residues long.

Worth noting for this clonotype: A read error may be the cause here, since a much bigger clone is one base away. The rearrangement uses TRBV3-1 and TRBJ2-7; D gene ambiguous. Germline V gene sequence: CDR1 LGHDT, CDR2 YNNKEL (reference sequence). The CDR3 totals 12 residues. DNA for the CDR3: TGTGCCAGCAGCCGCTTCTCCCACGAGCAGTACTTC. Translation: CASSRFSHEQYF.

CDR3 residues: CASSREDTPLYEQYF. The CDR3 region has the DNA TGCGCCAGCAGCCGGGAAGACACCCCGCTCTACGAGCAGTACTTC. The V call is TRBV4-1, the J call TRBJ2-7, with D hard to call. The germline gives CDR1 MGHRA, CDR2 YSYEKL. This CDR3 has 15 residues. Trimming stripped 4 bases from V and 3 bases from J, with 16 bases between.

The rearrangement links TRBV27 to TRBJ2-7; 9 bases agree with TRBD1. Losses at the gene ends were 5 bases for V and 5 bases for J; bases not matched to a gene: 10. Per germline, CDR1 MNHEY and CDR2 SMNVEV (reference sequence). This CDR3 is 15 amino acids long. The DNA of the CDR3 is TGTGCCAGCAGTAGACGTTACAGGGGGCTCGACGAGCAGTACTTC. Its protein is CASSRRYRGLDEQYF.

The V call is TRBV7-9, the J call TRBJ2-1; 9 bases fit TRBD2. Germline V gene sequence: CDR1 SEHNR, CDR2 FQNEAQ (reference sequence). CDR3 length: 15 amino acids. The junction had 6 bases not matched to a gene; V was cut back by 3 bases and J by 6 bases. The CDR3 loop reads CASSFSGRFGNEQFF. The CDR3 DNA sequence: TGTGCCAGCAGCTTTAGCGGGAGATTCGGCAATGAGCAGTTCTTC.

The table lists this clonotype with many counts. The rearrangement joins TRBV10-3 to TRBJ2-6; either TRBD1 or TRBD2 may supply D (5 bases each). V was pared by 8 bases and J by 2 bases, with 7 bases between. The germline CDR1 and CDR2 sequences are ENHRY and SYGVKD. CDR3 size: 13 residues. The CDR3 bases are TGTGCCATCTGGGACGCTGGGGCCAACGTCCTGACTTTC. Translating gives CAIWDAGANVLTF.

Worth noting for this clonotype: At one boundary the junction diverges from the germline segment, which might be a read error. The chain joins TRBV7-8 to TRBJ1-2; 12 nucleotides align to TRBD1. The CDR3 has 15 residues. Germline CDR1 and CDR2: SGHVS and FQNEAQ. The CDR3 sequence: CTSSSRRDRGHGYTF. Here the CDR3 DNA reads TGTACCAGCAGCTCTCGACGGGACAGGGGGCACGGCTACACCTTC.

This chain uses TRBV6-6 with TRBJ2-1, with 8 nucleotides matching TRBD2. The CDR3 sequence is 14 residues long. Germline V lookup: CDR1 MNHNY, CDR2 SVGAGI (reference sequence). V was pared by 6 bases and J by 5 bases, with 6 bases of the junction left unmatched. The CDR3 is CASRPAGGNNEQFF. CDR3 coding DNA: TGTGCCAGCAGACCCGCGGGGGGCAACAATGAGCAGTTCTTC.

The chain links TRBV25-1 to TRBJ2-5; D ambiguous. Germline lookup yields CDR1 MGHDK and CDR2 SYGVNS. V was clipped by 3 bases and J by 1 base, with 9 bases between them. The CDR3 loop spans 14 amino acids. CDR3 nucleotides: TGTGCCAGCAGTGAGTTTAGGACCCAAGAGACCCAGTACTTC. Its translation is CASSEFRTQETQYF.

The genes are TRBV5-6 and TRBJ2-7; D not certain. CDR1 and CDR2 from the germline V gene are SGHDT and YYEEEE. The CDR3 contains 15 residues. Between the trimmed V and J ends, which lost 4 bases and 0 bases, there was a span of 14 bases. The CDR3 reads CASSLTPASSYEQYF. In DNA, the CDR3 is TGTGCCAGCAGCCTGACGCCTGCGAGCTCCTACGAGCAGTACTTC.

In the case of this clonotype: Relative to the germline gene, one junction end is altered; a read error may explain this. This chain connects TRBV7-7 to TRBJ2-1; 7 bases align to TRBD1. There are 16 residues in the CDR3. The germline CDR1 and CDR2 sequences are SSHAT and FNYEAQ (reference sequence). CDR3: CASSSHPGQTYNEQFF. The CDR3 nucleotides read TGTGCTAGCAGCTCACATCCGGGACAGACCTACAATGAGCAGTTCTTC.

The V call is TRBV5-1, the J call TRBJ2-5, with D perhaps given as TRBD1 or TRBD2 (5 bases each). The length of the CDR3 is 15 residues. Trimming pared 0 bases from V and 2 bases from J, leaving 11 bases between. From germline, CDR1 is SGHRS and CDR2 YFSETQ. The CDR3 loop reads CASSLVRDRQETQYF. CDR3 nucleotide sequence: TGCGCCAGCAGCTTGGTCAGGGACCGTCAAGAGACCCAGTACTTC. Based on the CDR3 plus reference TRBV5-1 and TRBJ2-5, the full variable domain is KAGVTQTPRYLIKTRGQQVTLSCSPISGHRSVSWYQQTPGQGLQFLFEYFSETQRNKGNFPGRFSGRQFSNSRSEMNVSTLELGDSALYLCASSLVRDRQETQYFGPGTRLLVL.

The rearrangement joins TRBV11-3 to TRBJ1-4; no clear D gene. Germline V gene lookup returns CDR1 SGHNT and CDR2 YENEEA. V was trimmed by 4 bases and J by 7 bases, leaving 7 bases between them. The CDR3 extends over 12 amino acids. This CDR3 reads CASSYVSEKLFF. The CDR3 DNA reads TGTGCCAGCAGCTACGTCTCTGAAAAACTGTTTTTT.

The CDR3 protein is CASSPTADRDNDEQYF. In nucleotides, the CDR3 is TGTGCCAGCAGCCCAACGGCGGACAGGGATAACGACGAGCAGTACTTC. This sequence joins TRBV7-9 and TRBJ2-7; 8 bases line up with TRBD1. Germline V CDR1 and CDR2: SEHNR, FQNEAQ (reference sequence). V gave up 5 bases and J gave up 5 bases; unmatched junction bases: 14. The CDR3 runs to 16 residues.